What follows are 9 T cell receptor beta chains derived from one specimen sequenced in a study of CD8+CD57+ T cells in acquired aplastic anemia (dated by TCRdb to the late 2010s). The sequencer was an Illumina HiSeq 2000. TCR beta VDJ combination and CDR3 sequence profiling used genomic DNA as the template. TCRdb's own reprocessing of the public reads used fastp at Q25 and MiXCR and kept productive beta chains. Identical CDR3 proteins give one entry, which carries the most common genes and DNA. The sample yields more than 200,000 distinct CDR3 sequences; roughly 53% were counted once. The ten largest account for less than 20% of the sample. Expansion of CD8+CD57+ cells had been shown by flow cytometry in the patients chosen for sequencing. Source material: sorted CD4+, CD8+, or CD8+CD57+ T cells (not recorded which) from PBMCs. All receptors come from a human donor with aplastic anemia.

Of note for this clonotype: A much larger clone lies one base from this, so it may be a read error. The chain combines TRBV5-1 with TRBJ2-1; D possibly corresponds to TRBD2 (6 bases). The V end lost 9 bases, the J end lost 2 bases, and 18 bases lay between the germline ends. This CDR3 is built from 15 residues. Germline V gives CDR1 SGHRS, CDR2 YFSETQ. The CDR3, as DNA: TGCGCCACCAGACAAGGGACTGAACCCTACAATGAGCAGTTCTTC. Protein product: CATRQGTEPYNEQFF.

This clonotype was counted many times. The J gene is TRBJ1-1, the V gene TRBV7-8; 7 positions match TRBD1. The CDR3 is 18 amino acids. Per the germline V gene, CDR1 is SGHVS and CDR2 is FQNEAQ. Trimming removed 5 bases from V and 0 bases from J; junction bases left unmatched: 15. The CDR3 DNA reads TGTGCCAGCAGCCATGGGACAGCCAATCCACTATTGAACACTGAAGCTTTCTTT. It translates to CASSHGTANPLLNTEAFF.

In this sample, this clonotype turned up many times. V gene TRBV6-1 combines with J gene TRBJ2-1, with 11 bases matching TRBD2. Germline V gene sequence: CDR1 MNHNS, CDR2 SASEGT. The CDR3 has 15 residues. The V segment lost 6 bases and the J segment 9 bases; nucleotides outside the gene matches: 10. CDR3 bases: TGTGCCAGCAGCGGTGGGACTAGCGGAAAGATTGAGCAGTTCTTC. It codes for CASSGGTSGKIEQFF.

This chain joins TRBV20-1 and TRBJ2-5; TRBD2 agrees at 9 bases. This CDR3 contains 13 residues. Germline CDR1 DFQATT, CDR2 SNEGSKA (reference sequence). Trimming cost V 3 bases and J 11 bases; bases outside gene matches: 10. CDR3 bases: TGCAGTGCTAGTAGGGGCGGGGGGGCGACACAGTACTTC. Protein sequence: CSASRGGGATQYF.

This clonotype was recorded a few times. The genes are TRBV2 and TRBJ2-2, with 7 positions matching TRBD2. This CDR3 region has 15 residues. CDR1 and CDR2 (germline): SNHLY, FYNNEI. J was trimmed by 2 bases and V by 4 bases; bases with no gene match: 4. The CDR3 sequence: CASSGSGENTGELFF. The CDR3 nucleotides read TGTGCCAGCAGTGGGAGCGGGGAAAACACCGGGGAGCTGTTTTTT.

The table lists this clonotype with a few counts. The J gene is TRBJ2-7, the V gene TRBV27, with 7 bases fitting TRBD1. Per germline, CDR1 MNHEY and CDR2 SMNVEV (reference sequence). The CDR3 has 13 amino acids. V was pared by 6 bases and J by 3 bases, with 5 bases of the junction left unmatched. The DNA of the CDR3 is TGTGCCAGCAGAGACAGGGTGGTCTACGAGCAGTACTTC. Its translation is CASRDRVVYEQYF.

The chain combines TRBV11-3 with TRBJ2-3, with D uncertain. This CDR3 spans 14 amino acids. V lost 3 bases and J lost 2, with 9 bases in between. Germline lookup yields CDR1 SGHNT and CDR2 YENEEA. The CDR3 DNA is TGTGCCAGCAGCTTCCTTGCGGCCACAGATACGCAGTATTTT. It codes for CASSFLAATDTQYF.

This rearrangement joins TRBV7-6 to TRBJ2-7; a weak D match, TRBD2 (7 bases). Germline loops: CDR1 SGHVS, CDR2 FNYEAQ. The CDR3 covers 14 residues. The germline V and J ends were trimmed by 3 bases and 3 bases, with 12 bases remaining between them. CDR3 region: CASSFGGQDYEQYF. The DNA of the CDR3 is TGTGCCAGCAGCTTCGGGGGGCAGGACTACGAGCAGTACTTC.

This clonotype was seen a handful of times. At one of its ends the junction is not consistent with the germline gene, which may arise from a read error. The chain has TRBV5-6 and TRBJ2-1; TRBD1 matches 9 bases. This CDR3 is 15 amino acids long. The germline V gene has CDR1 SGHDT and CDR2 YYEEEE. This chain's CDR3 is CASSNAGTGFYEQLF. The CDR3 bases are TGTGCCAGCAGTAATGCCGGGACAGGGTTCTATGAGCAGCTCTTC. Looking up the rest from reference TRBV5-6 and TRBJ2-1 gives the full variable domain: DAGVTQSPTHLIKTRGQQVTLRCSPKSGHDTVSWYQQALGQGPQFIFQYYEEEERQRGNFPDRFSGHQFPNYSSELNVNALLLGDSALYLCASSNAGTGFYEQLFGPGTRLTVL.